Following are 22 T cell receptor beta chains from one sample sequenced in a study of T cells after yellow fever vaccination. TCRdb called the 5' RACE reads again in MiXCR, with one record for every CDR3 protein. Of 350,000 to 550,000 distinct CDR3 sequences detected, around 20% appear once; the ten largest clones hold roughly a sixth. Material: PBMCs, obtained before the yellow fever booster vaccination. These receptors were taken from a man aged 18-30 years who received the YFV17D yellow fever vaccine.

The chain employs TRBV3-1 and TRBJ2-3, with D unresolved. V gave up 6 bases and J gave up 5 bases, with 12 bases separating them. The CDR3 contains 13 residues. Germline V gene sequence: CDR1 LGHDT, CDR2 YNNKEL (reference sequence). The CDR3: CASRQFRGDTQYF. The CDR3, as DNA: TGTGCCAGCAGGCAGTTCCGCGGAGATACGCAGTATTTT.

This clonotype was seen a few times. The genes are TRBV7-3 and TRBJ2-3; 14 bases line up with TRBD2. Germline trimming cut 4 bases from V and 3 bases from J; bases unmatched to any gene: 3. The CDR3 has 16 residues. Germline V CDR1 and CDR2: SGHTA, FQGTGA. CDR3 loop: CASSSTSGGATDTQYF. The CDR3 DNA sequence: TGTGCCAGCAGCTCGACTAGCGGGGGGGCGACAGATACGCAGTATTTT.

This clonotype was detected only a few times. The chain carries TRBV25-1 and TRBJ2-3; D gene ambiguous. The CDR3 runs to 10 residues. Germline V CDR1 and CDR2: MGHDK, SYGVNS. V was cut by 4 bases and J by 9 bases, with 5 bases left in between. CDR3 region: CASSAATQYF. The CDR3 coding sequence is TGTGCCAGCAGTGCTGCCACGCAGTATTTT.

In its sample, this clonotype was seen a few times. The V gene is TRBV6-1, the J gene TRBJ2-5; D unresolved. V was shortened by 3 bases and J by 7 bases, with 12 bases between the two germline ends. CDR3 length equals 13 residues. Looked up from germline, CDR1 is MNHNS and CDR2 is SASEGT. CDR3 sequence reads: CASSEPSHGTQYF. The CDR3 coding sequence is TGTGCCAGCAGTGAGCCCAGCCATGGGACCCAGTACTTC.

The CDR3 coding sequence is TGTGCCAGCACCAAGAGGGAGCTAGCCAAAAACATTCAGTACTTC. Translation: CASTKRELAKNIQYF. The genes are TRBV7-9 and TRBJ2-4; a weak D match, TRBD2 (5 bases). V was clipped by 7 bases and J by 0 bases, with 13 bases between them. CDR3 length equals 15 residues. Germline V gene data show CDR1 as SEHNR and CDR2 as FQNEAQ (reference sequence).

This clonotype turned up a few times. Here the CDR3 reads CASSGDRGYEQYV. The CDR3 DNA follows: TGTGCCAGCAGCGGCGACAGGGGCTACGAGCAGTACGTC. The chain couples TRBV7-9 to TRBJ2-7, with 8 bases identical to TRBD1. This CDR3 is built from 13 residues. Germline lookup yields CDR1 SEHNR and CDR2 FQNEAQ (reference sequence). J lost 3 bases, V lost 5 bases, and 3 bases had no gene match.

This clonotype was seen at least ten times. The chain couples TRBV7-2 to TRBJ2-2; D uncertain. This CDR3 is built from 14 residues. CDR1 SGHTA and CDR2 FQGNSA come from the germline V gene. Trimming cost V 3 bases and J 1 base, with 6 bases left between them. CDR3 loop: CASSFRQNTGELFF. Written as DNA, the CDR3 is TGTGCCAGCAGCTTTCGACAGAACACCGGGGAGCTGTTTTTT.

This clonotype was recorded many times. This chain links TRBV7-2 with TRBJ2-1; 13 bases fit TRBD2. There are 15 residues in the CDR3. Germline-derived CDR1 and CDR2 are SGHTA and FQGNSA. V lost 5 bases to trimming and J lost 6 bases; unmatched junction nucleotides: 4. In DNA, the CDR3 is TGTGCCAGCAGCCCCGGACTAGCGGGGGCCAATGAGCAGTTCTTC. It yields the protein CASSPGLAGANEQFF.

The chain links TRBV12-3 or TRBV12-4 to TRBJ2-3, with 8 bases that match TRBD1. The junction had 10 bases not matched to a gene; V was cut back by 5 bases and J by 0 bases. This CDR3 comprises 17 residues. The CDR3 loop is CASSLLGQGGSTDTQYF. The CDR3 coding sequence is TGTGCCAGCAGTCTCCTTGGACAGGGCGGTAGCACAGATACGCAGTATTTT.

The chain joins TRBV29-1 to TRBJ2-5; TRBD2 aligns across 8 bases. V was pared by 4 bases and J by 5 bases, with 6 bases of the junction left unmatched. The CDR3 is 13 residues long. Per the germline V gene, CDR1 is SQVTM and CDR2 is ANQGSEA. The CDR3 here is CSVGGGREETQYF. DNA for the CDR3: TGCAGCGTTGGCGGGGGGCGGGAGGAGACCCAGTACTTC.

The sample holds a few counts of this clonotype. This chain links TRBV12-3 or TRBV12-4 with TRBJ2-3, with 11 bases that match TRBD2. The CDR3 length is 15 residues. V lost 3 bases, J lost 4 bases, and 3 bases stayed unmatched. The CDR3 region has the DNA TGTGCCAGCAGTTTGTGGGGACTAGCGGCAGATACGCAGTATTTT. This translates into CASSLWGLAADTQYF.

This clonotype was found once. This chain joins TRBV7-8 and TRBJ1-2; 7 bases match TRBD1. The germline CDR1 and CDR2 sequences are SGHVS and FQNEAQ. CDR3 length: 15 amino acids. V lost 3 bases, J lost 1 base, and 5 bases stayed unmatched. In DNA form, the CDR3 reads TGTGCCAGCAGCTTGGGGACAGCGAATAACTATGGCTACACCTTC. It is translated as CASSLGTANNYGYTF. Supplemented by reference TRBV7-8 and TRBJ1-2, the full variable domain reads GAGVSQSPRYKVAKRGQDVALRCDPISGHVSLFWYQQALGQGPEFLTYFQNEAQLDKSGLPSDRFFAERPEGSVSTLKIQRTQQEDSAVYLCASSLGTANNYGYTFGSGTRLTVV.

This chain connects TRBV6-2 or TRBV6-3 to TRBJ1-1; no reliable D call. Germline lookup yields CDR1 MNHEY and CDR2 SVGEGT. With 2 bases removed from V and 1 base from J, the gap between germline ends came to 17 bases. The CDR3 length is 17 residues. The CDR3 bases are TGTGCCAGCAGTTACCGGGCTGGTGGACTTTCGAACACTGAAGCTTTCTTT. Its protein is CASSYRAGGLSNTEAFF.

The V call is TRBV7-2, the J call TRBJ1-5; D call uncertain. V was clipped by 3 bases and J by 5 bases, with 11 bases between them. The CDR3 sequence is 14 residues long. CDR1 is SGHTA, CDR2 FQGNSA, per germline. The CDR3 loop is CASSFRTLDQPQHF. CDR3 coding DNA: TGTGCCAGCAGCTTTCGGACGCTCGATCAGCCCCAGCATTTT.

The table lists this clonotype with a few counts. This chain connects TRBV12-3 or TRBV12-4 to TRBJ2-7; 9 bases fit TRBD2. J was trimmed by 1 base and V by 2 bases; bases with no gene match: 6. The CDR3 covers 16 residues. The CDR3 nucleotides are TGTGCCAGCAGTTTAACCCTAGCGGGGCTTTCCTACGAGCAGTACTTC. Its translation is CASSLTLAGLSYEQYF.

J is TRBJ1-1 and V is TRBV5-1; D is perhaps TRBD1 (6 bases). The V end was cut by 3 bases, the J end by 0 bases, with 18 bases between. The CDR3 has 17 amino acids. Germline values: CDR1 SGHRS, CDR2 YFSETQ. The CDR3: CASSSDPYRAMNTEAFF. In DNA form, the CDR3 reads TGCGCCAGCAGCTCCGATCCTTACAGGGCTATGAACACTGAAGCTTTCTTT.

This clonotype showed up just a few times. The chain uses TRBV7-9 and TRBJ1-5; the D is unclear. Trimming pared 2 bases from V and 8 bases from J, leaving 13 bases between. This CDR3 spans 14 amino acids. CDR1 and CDR2 from the germline V gene are SEHNR and FQNEAQ (reference sequence). CDR3 sequence (DNA): TGTGCCAGCAGCTTACAAAATTCCGAGGAGCCCCAGCATTTT. Translation gives CASSLQNSEEPQHF.

This clonotype was counted between two and nine times. The chain uses TRBV5-1 and TRBJ1-5; 10 positions match TRBD1. CDR1 SGHRS and CDR2 YFSETQ come from the germline V gene. The CDR3 consists of 15 residues. V was pared by 2 bases and J by 5 bases, with 4 bases of the junction left unmatched. The DNA of the CDR3 is TGCGCCAGCAGCTTCGGGACAGGGGATTATCAGCCCCAGCATTTT. Translating gives CASSFGTGDYQPQHF.

V usage is TRBV2 and J usage is TRBJ2-1; D not resolved. Germline lookup yields CDR1 SNHLY and CDR2 FYNNEI. The CDR3 loop spans 12 amino acids. V was shortened by 5 bases and J by 4 bases, with 6 bases between the two germline ends. The CDR3 is CASSPEYNEQFF. For the CDR3, the DNA is TGTGCCAGCAGTCCGGAGTACAATGAGCAGTTCTTC.

V gene TRBV5-1 combines with J gene TRBJ1-2, with 9 bases identical to TRBD1. Losses at the gene ends were 5 bases for V and 1 base for J; bases not matched to a gene: 9. The CDR3 is 16 residues long. Germline CDR1 SGHRS, CDR2 YFSETQ. This CDR3 is CASRHLAGQGNYGYTF. CDR3 DNA: TGCGCCAGCAGACATCTGGCGGGACAGGGTAACTATGGCTACACCTTC.

This clonotype was seen more than once but under ten times. The chain uses TRBV20-1 and TRBJ2-3; tentatively, D is TRBD1 or TRBD2 (5 bases each). Germline CDR1 is DFQATT and CDR2 is SNEGSKA (reference sequence). Trimming stripped 3 bases from V and 4 bases from J, with 8 bases between. This CDR3 spans 12 amino acids. The CDR3 DNA follows: TGCAGTGCTAGTCGGGGACCAGATACGCAGTATTTT. This gives the protein CSASRGPDTQYF.

This chain links TRBV4-1 with TRBJ1-2, with 9 positions matching TRBD1. Germline V CDR1 and CDR2: MGHRA, YSYEKL. The CDR3 covers 15 residues. Trimming at V came to 4 bases and at J to 5 bases, leaving 8 bases not matched to a gene. The CDR3 DNA reads TGCGCCAGCAGCCCCGAAGACAGGGGGAGTTATGGCTACACCTTC. Its protein is CASSPEDRGSYGYTF.